The 3 T cell receptor beta chains below all came from one sample that was sequenced in a study of technical replicates of blood from several donors (dated by TCRdb to 2016 to 2017). Libraries were prepared through the immunoSEQ multiplex PCR assay. TCRdb carries this immuneACCESS record with in-frame sequences only. Its versions omit some clonotypes, under half of them owing to an unresolved V gene in the studies checked, with the rest unexplained. The sample table lists 60,000 or so clones, approximately 90% of them with a count of one. More than 4.5% of the sample goes to the ten largest clones. Material: PBMCs. These receptors originate from a human donor in good health. Some clones in this sample may be carry-over from other donors' samples.

This clone was counted a few times. The rearrangement uses TRBV6-5 and TRBJ1-1; no clear D. V was pared by 4 bases and J by 1 base, with 10 bases between. This CDR3 is 14 amino acids long. Germline V gives CDR1 MNHEY, CDR2 SVGAGI. CDR3 bases: TGTGCCAGCAGTTCCCCTCGAGGGAACACTGAAGCTTTCTTT. Translating gives CASSSPRGNTEAFF.

V usage is TRBV4-3 and J usage is TRBJ1-2; D possibly corresponds to TRBD1 (5 bases). The CDR3 covers 14 residues. The ends were cut back, 0 bases at V and 8 bases at J, with 13 bases in the middle. Looked up from germline, CDR1 is LGHNA and CDR2 is YSLEER. CDR3 protein: CASSQEAGLGGYTF. The CDR3 DNA reads TGCGCCAGCAGCCAAGAAGCGGGGCTAGGGGGCTACACCTTC.

The chain couples TRBV2 to TRBJ1-2; TRBD1 matches at 7 bases. Germline lookup yields CDR1 SNHLY and CDR2 FYNNEI. V was pared by 6 bases and J by 5 bases, with 9 bases of the junction left unmatched. This CDR3 has 14 amino acids. CDR3: CASSGLGTAYGYTF. The CDR3, as DNA: TGTGCCAGCAGCGGACTCGGGACAGCTTATGGCTACACCTTC.